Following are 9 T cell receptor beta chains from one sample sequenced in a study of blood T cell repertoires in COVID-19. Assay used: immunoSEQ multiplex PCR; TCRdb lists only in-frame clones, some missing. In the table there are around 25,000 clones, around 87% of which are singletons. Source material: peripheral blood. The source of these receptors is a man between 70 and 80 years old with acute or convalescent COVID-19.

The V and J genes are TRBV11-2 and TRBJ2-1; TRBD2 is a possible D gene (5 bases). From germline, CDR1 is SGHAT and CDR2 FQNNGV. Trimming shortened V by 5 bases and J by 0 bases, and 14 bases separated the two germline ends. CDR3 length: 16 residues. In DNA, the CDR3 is TGTGCCAGCAGCGAGCGGCGGCACAGCTCCTACAATGAGCAGTTCTTC. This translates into CASSERRHSSYNEQFF.

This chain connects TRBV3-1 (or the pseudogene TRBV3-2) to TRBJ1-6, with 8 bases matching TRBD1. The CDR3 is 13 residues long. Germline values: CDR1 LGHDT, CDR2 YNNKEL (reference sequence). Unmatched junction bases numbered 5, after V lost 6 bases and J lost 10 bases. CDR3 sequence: CASSPGGQSPLHF. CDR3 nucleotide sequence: TGTGCCAGCAGTCCAGGGGGCCAATCACCCCTCCACTTT.

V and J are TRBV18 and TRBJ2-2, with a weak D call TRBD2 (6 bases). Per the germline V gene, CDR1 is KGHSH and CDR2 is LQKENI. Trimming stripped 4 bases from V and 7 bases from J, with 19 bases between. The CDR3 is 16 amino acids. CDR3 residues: CASSRSSAGRDGELFF. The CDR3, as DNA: TGTGCCAGCTCACGATCTTCGGCGGGGAGAGACGGGGAGCTGTTTTTT.

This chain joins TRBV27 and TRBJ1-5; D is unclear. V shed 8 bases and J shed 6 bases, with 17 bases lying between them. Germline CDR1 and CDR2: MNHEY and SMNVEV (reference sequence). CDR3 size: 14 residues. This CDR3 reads CASQAAGRGQPQHF. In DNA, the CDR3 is TGTGCCAGCCAGGCGGCGGGGAGAGGTCAGCCCCAGCATTTT.

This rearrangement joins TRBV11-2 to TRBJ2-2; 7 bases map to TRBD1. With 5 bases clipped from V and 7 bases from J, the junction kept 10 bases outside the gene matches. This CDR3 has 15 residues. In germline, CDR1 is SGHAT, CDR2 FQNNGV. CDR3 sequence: CASSRDRDFVGELFF. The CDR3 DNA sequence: TGTGCCAGCAGCCGAGACAGGGATTTCGTCGGGGAGCTGTTTTTT.

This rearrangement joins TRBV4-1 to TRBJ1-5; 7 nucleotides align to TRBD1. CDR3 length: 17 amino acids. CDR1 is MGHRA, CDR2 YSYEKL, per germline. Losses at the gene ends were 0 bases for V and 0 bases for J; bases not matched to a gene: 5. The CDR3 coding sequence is TGCGCCAGCAGCCAAGAAACGGGACAGTATAGCAATCAGCCCCAGCATTTT. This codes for CASSQETGQYSNQPQHF.

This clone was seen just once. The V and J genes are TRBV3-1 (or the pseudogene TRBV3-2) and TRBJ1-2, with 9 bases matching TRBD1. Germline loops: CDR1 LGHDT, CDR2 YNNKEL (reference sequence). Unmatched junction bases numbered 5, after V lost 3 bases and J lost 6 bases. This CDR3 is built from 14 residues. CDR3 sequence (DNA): TGTGCCAGCAGCCACAGTACAGGGGGCGATGGCTACACCTTC. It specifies CASSHSTGGDGYTF.

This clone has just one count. The CDR3 DNA is TGTGCCAGCAGCTCCCGGGACAGAACAACTATAAGGGAAAAACTGTTTTTT. This translates into CASSSRDRTTIREKLFF. The chain has TRBV7-3 and TRBJ1-4, with 7 bases aligning to TRBD1. The junction had 16 bases not matched to a gene; V was cut back by 4 bases and J by 8 bases. CDR3 size: 17 residues. The germline CDR1 and CDR2 sequences are SGHTA and FQGTGA.

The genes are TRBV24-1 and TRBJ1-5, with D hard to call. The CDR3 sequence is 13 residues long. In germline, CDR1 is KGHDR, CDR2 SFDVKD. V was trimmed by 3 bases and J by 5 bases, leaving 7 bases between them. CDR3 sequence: CATSDHSYQPQHF. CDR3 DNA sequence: TGTGCCACCAGTGATCACAGCTATCAGCCCCAGCATTTT.